What follows describes a single T cell receptor (beta chain). This sample was taken from a study of a mutant IDH1 vaccine in newly diagnosed glioma. Time point here: baseline, week 1 (first vaccination visit). The sample's treatment: pre-vaccination baseline after standard-of-care therapy. Clones were sequenced by immunoSEQ multiplex PCR, and TCRdb holds only the in-frame ones, with some missing. The sample holds more than 50,000 clones, 80% to 90% seen once. The CDR3 has 12 amino acids. CDR1 and CDR2 from the germline V gene are SGHRS and YFSETQ. The trim removed 4 bases at V and 10 bases at J, leaving 6 bases unmatched.

The clonotype was recovered from a man aged 25-40 years with glioma. The sequencing used PBMCs, collected from a glioma patient treated with radiotherapy, temozolomide or both. V is TRBV5-1 and J is TRBJ1-1; the match to TRBD1 covers 8 bases. CDR3 residues: CASSITGGRAFF. The CDR3 DNA is TGCGCCAGCAGCATTACAGGGGGAAGAGCTTTCTTT.